This is a list of T cell receptor beta chains from one sample in a study of beta chain features in type 1 diabetes. Only in-frame clones appear in the TCRdb table, and some are missing; sequencing was by immunoSEQ multiplex PCR. The repertoire holds 900,000 or so clones, with 15% to 20% as singletons. The specimen was naive CD4+ T cells from blood. These receptors all stem from a woman aged 18-30 years in good health. Each CDR3 is given without its conserved first and last residue.

v_call: TRBV6-5
cdr3_aa: ASSYGVASYEQY

v_call: TRBV27
cdr3_aa: ASSSSVHRGSNQPQH

v_call: TRBV18
cdr3_aa: ASSPPGASTDTQY

v_call: TRBV6-5
cdr3_aa: ASSSGAYYNEQF

v_call: TRBV2
cdr3_aa: ASLPGGSGTQY

v_call: TRBV7-2
cdr3_aa: ASSLAPEREDKY

v_call: TRBV25-1
cdr3_aa: ASSESGTDTQY

v_call: TRBV15
cdr3_aa: ATSMTSDIYEQY

v_call: TRBV23-1
cdr3_aa: ASFDNEQF

v_call: TRBV6-5
cdr3_aa: ASSPNDHRTDT

v_call: TRBV6-5
cdr3_aa: ASKSRELVNQPQH

v_call: TRBV7-8
cdr3_aa: ASSLGSLRQY

v_call: TRBV7-6
cdr3_aa: ASSLVAGGFLELF

v_call: TRBV28
cdr3_aa: ASSQTRYEQY

v_call: TRBV21-1
cdr3_aa: ASSGATNYGYT

v_call: TRBV6-6
cdr3_aa: ASSYTGVGNTIY

v_call: TRBV9
cdr3_aa: ASSVDGQPNTEAF

v_call: TRBV5-1
cdr3_aa: ASSSQVGETQY

v_call: TRBV25-1
cdr3_aa: ASSEFGRTYGYT

v_call: TRBV6-1
cdr3_aa: ASSLQGADEQY

v_call: TRBV6-1
cdr3_aa: ASSETGGSYNEQF

v_call: TRBV20-1
cdr3_aa: SAVRRETQY

v_call: TRBV9
cdr3_aa: ASSSMTTRGTSYNEQF

v_call: TRBV7-2
cdr3_aa: ASSTSGTTYEQY

v_call: TRBV10-3
cdr3_aa: AISPGQGTQPQH

v_call: TRBV6-5
cdr3_aa: ATTRDGLNTEAF

v_call: TRBV4-3
cdr3_aa: ASSQEGRRGELF

v_call: TRBV19
cdr3_aa: ATSWAPRYEQY

v_call: TRBV2
cdr3_aa: ASSEVAGSYEQY

v_call: TRBV7-9
cdr3_aa: ASSFRDRGGELF

v_call: TRBV6-1
cdr3_aa: ASRRDINSYNEQF

v_call: TRBV5-4
cdr3_aa: ASSTGQGPDTQY

v_call: TRBV6-6
cdr3_aa: ASRRTGRAVPEAF

v_call: TRBV18
cdr3_aa: ASAGLAGAHFSYEQY

v_call: TRBV9
cdr3_aa: ASSERQAMSSYNEQF

v_call: TRBV7-3
cdr3_aa: ASSSNNEQF

v_call: TRBV5-5
cdr3_aa: ASSFLQGSTATNEKLF

v_call: TRBV11-2
cdr3_aa: ASSPSREARTDTQY

v_call: TRBV7-9
cdr3_aa: ASRELASGELF

v_call: TRBV7-3
cdr3_aa: ASSLARVPDEKLF

v_call: TRBV15
cdr3_aa: ATSRPTGVSTGELF

v_call: TRBV7-9
cdr3_aa: ASRGGYEQY

v_call: TRBV14
cdr3_aa: ASSQKLGLTDTQY

v_call: TRBV15
cdr3_aa: ATSREGATYQPQH

v_call: TRBV6-5
cdr3_aa: ASSYGPRRAEAF

v_call: TRBV6-5
cdr3_aa: ASSYSGLEAYEQY

v_call: TRBV7-2
cdr3_aa: ASSAMGSGANVLT

v_call: TRBV10-3
cdr3_aa: AISGYSYEQY